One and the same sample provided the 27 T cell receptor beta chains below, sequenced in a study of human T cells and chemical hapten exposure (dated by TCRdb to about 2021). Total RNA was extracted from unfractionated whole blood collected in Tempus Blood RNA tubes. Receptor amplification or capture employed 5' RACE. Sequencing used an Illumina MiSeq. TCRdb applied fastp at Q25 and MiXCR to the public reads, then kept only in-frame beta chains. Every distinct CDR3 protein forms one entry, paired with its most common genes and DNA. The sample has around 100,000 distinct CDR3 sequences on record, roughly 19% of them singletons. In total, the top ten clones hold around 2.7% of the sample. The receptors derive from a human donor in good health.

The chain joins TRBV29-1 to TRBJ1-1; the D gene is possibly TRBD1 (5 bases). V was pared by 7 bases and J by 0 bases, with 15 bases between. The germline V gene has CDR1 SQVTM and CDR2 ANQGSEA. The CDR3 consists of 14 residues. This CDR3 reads CSATGSLMNTEAFF. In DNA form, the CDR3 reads TGCAGCGCCACAGGTTCCCTGATGAACACTGAAGCTTTCTTT.

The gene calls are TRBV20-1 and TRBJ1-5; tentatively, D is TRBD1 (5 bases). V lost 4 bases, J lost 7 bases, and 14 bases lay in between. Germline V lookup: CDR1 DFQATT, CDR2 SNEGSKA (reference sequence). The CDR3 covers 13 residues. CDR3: CSAIPRVGQPQHF. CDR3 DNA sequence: TGCAGTGCTATACCCAGGGTTGGACAGCCCCAGCATTTT.

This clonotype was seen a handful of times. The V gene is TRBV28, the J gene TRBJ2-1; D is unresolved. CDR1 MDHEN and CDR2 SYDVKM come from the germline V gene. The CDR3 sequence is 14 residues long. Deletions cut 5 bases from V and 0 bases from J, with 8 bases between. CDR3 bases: TGTGCCAGCAGTCCCTTTAGCTCCTACAATGAGCAGTTCTTC. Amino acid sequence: CASSPFSSYNEQFF.

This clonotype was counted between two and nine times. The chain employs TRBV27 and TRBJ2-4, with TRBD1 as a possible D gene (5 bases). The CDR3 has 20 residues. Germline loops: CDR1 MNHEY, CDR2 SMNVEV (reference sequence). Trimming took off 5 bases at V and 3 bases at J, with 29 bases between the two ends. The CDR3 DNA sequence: TGTGCCAGCAGTACGCATCCAGGGTCGGTGAGAAGTCTAAGCAAAAACATTCAGTACTTC. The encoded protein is CASSTHPGSVRSLSKNIQYF.

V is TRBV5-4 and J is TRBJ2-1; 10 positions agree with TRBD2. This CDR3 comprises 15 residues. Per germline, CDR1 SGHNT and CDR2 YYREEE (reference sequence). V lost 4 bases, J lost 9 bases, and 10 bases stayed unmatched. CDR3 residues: CASSRGTSEIPEQFF. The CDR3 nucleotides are TGTGCCAGCAGCCGAGGGACTAGCGAGATTCCTGAGCAGTTCTTC.

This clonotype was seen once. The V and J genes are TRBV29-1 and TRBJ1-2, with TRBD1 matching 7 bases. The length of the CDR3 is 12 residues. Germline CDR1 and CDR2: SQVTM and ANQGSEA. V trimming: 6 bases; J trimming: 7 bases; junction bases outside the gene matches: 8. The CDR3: CSVADRDIGYTF. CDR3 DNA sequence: TGCAGCGTCGCAGACAGGGATATTGGCTACACCTTC. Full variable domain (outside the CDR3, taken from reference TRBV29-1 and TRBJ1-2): SAVISQKPSRDICQRGTSLTIQCQVDSQVTMMFWYRQQPGQSLTLIATANQGSEATYESGFVIDKFPISRPNLTFSTLTVSNMSPEDSSIYLCSVADRDIGYTFGSGTRLTVV.

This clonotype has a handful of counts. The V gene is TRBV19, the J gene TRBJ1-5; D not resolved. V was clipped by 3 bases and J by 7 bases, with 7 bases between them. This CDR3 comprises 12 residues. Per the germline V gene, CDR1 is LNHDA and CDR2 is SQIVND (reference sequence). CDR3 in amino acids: CASSIPPQPQHF. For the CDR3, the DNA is TGTGCCAGTAGTATTCCCCCCCAGCCCCAGCATTTT.

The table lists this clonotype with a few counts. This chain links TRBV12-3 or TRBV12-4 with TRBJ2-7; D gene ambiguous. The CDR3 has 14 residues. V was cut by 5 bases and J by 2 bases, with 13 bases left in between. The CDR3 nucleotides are TGTGCCAGCAGTCCGATGACATTTACCTACGAGCAGTACTTC. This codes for CASSPMTFTYEQYF.

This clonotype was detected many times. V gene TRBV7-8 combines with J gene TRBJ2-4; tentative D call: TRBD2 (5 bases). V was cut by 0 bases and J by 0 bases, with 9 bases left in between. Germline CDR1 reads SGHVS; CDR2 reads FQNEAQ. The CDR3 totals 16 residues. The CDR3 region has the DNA TGTGCCAGCAGCTTAGCGCGAGGGTTAGCCAAAAACATTCAGTACTTC. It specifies CASSLARGLAKNIQYF.

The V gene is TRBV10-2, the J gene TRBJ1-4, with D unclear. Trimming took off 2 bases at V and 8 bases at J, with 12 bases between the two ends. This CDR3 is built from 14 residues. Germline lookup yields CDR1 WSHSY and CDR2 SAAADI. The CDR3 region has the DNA TGCGCCAGCAGTGAGGGCGGGCTTGTCGAAAAACTGTTTTTT. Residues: CASSEGGLVEKLFF.

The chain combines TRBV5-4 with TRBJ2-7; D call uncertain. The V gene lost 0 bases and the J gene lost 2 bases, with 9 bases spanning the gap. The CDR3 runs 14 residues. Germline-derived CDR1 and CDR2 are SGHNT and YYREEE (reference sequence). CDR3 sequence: CASSLARPPYEQYF. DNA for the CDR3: TGTGCCAGCAGCTTGGCCCGACCCCCCTACGAGCAGTACTTC.

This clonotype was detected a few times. The CDR3 DNA sequence: TGTGCCAGCAGCTTAGAAGCAGGGGTCGTCGATCAGCCCCAGCATTTT. It encodes CASSLEAGVVDQPQHF. The V gene is TRBV7-6, the J gene TRBJ1-5; D possibly corresponds to TRBD1 (6 bases). The germline V gene has CDR1 SGHVS and CDR2 FNYEAQ. V dropped 1 base and J dropped 5 bases, with 15 bases sitting between them. The CDR3 totals 16 residues.

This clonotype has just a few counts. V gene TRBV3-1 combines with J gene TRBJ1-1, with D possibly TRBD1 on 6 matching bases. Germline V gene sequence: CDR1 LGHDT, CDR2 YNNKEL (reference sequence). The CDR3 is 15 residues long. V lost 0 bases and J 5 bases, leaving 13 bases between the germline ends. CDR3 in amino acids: CASSQDWGGGTEAFF. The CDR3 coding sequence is TGTGCCAGCAGCCAAGATTGGGGGGGCGGGACTGAAGCTTTCTTT.

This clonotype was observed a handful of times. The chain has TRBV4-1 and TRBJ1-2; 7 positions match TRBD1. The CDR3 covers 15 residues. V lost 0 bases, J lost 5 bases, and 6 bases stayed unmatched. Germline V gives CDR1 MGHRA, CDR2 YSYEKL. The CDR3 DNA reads TGCGCCAGCAGCCAAGAGACAGGGTCGGTTTATGGCTACACCTTC. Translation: CASSQETGSVYGYTF.

CDR3 region: CAWKTNSYEQYF. The CDR3 DNA reads as TGTGCCTGGAAGACAAACTCCTACGAGCAGTACTTC. This chain connects TRBV30 to TRBJ2-7; D gene ambiguous. Trimming removed 4 bases at V and 0 bases at J, with 7 bases between. The CDR3 has 12 residues. Germline assignment: CDR1 GTSNPN and CDR2 SVGIG (reference sequence).

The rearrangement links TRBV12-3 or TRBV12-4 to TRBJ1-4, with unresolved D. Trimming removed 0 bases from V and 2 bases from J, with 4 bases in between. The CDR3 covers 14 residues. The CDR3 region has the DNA TGTGCCAGCAGTTTAGCCCTCACTAATGAAAAACTGTTTTTT. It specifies CASSLALTNEKLFF.

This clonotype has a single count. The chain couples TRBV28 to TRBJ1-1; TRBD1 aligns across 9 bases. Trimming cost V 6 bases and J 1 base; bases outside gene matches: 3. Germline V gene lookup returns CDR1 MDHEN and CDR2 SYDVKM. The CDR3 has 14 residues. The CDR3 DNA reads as TGTGCCAGCAGGACAGGGGGAGCGAACACTGAAGCTTTCTTT. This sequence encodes CASRTGGANTEAFF.

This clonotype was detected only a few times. The CDR3 DNA follows: TGTGCCAGCAGCTCCGGCTTGGCCCCCTACAATGAGCAGTTCTTC. Translating it yields CASSSGLAPYNEQFF. The chain has TRBV11-2 and TRBJ2-1; D gene ambiguous. Germline loops: CDR1 SGHAT, CDR2 FQNNGV. Trimming removed 4 bases at V and 2 bases at J, with 12 bases between. The CDR3 extends over 15 amino acids.

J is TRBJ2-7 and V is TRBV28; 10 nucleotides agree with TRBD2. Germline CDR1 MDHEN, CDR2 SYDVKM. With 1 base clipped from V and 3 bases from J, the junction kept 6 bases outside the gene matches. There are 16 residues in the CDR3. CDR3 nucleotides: TGTGCCAGCAGTTTATCAGCTAGCGGGAGTGTCTACGAGCAGTACTTC. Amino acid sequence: CASSLSASGSVYEQYF.

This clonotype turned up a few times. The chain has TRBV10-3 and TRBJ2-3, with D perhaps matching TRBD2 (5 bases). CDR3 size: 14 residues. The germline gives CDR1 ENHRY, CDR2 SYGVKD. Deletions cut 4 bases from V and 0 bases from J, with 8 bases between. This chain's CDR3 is CAISGGVSTDTQYF. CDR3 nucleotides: TGTGCCATCAGTGGGGGAGTCAGCACAGATACGCAGTATTTT.

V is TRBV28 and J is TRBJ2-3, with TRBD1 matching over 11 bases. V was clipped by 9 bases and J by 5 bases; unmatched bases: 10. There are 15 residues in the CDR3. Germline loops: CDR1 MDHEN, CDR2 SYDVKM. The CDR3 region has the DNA TGTGCCAGTCCCCGGGACAGGGGGTTTATAGATACGCAGTATTTT. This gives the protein CASPRDRGFIDTQYF.

DNA for the CDR3: TGTGCCAGCACCTTGTCCAGGGACCCCTACAATGAGCAGTTCTTC. Its protein product is CASTLSRDPYNEQFF. V is TRBV7-8 and J is TRBJ2-1; tentatively, D is TRBD1 or TRBD2 (5 bases each). CDR1 is SGHVS and CDR2 is FQNEAQ in the germline V gene. Deletions cut 7 bases from V and 2 bases from J, with 15 bases between. The length of the CDR3 is 15 residues.

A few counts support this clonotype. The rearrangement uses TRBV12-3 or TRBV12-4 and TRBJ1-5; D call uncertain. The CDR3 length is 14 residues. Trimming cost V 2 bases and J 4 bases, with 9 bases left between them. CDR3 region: CASSLTPANQPQHF. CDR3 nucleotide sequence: TGTGCCAGCAGTTTAACCCCAGCTAATCAGCCCCAGCATTTT.

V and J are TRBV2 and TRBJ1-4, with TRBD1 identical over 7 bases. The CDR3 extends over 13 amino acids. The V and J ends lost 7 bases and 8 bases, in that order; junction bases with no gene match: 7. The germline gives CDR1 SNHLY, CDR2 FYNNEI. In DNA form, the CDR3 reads TGTGCCAGCACCGACAGGGCTGGCGAAAAACTGTTTTTT. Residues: CASTDRAGEKLFF.

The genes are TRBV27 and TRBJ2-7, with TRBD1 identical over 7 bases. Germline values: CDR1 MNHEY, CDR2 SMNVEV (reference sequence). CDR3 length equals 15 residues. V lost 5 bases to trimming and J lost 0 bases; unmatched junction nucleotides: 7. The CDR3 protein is CASSQGQSASYEQYF. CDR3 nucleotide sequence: TGTGCCAGCAGTCAGGGACAGTCGGCCTCCTACGAGCAGTACTTC.

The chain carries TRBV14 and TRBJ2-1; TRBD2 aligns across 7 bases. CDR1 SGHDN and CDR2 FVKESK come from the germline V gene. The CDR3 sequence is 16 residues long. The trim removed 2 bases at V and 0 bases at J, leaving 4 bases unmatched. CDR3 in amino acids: CASSQSGGSSYNEQFF. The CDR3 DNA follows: TGTGCCAGCAGCCAAAGTGGCGGGAGCTCCTACAATGAGCAGTTCTTC.

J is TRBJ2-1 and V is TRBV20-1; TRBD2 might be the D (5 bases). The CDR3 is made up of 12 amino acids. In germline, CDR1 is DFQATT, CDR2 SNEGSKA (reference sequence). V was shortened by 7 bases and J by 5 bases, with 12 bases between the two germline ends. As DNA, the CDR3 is TGCAGTGGTGGACTCCAAGACAATGAGCAGTTCTTC. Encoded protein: CSGGLQDNEQFF.